This T cell receptor (beta chain) is from a study of T-cell memory formation after mild COVID-19. Study-wide context: TCR clusters were largely donor specific.

The study's findings and limits: From day 15 to 85, contracting clones were balanced between CD4 and CD8, whereas later expanders leaned toward CD4+.

In TCRdb, the 5' RACE reads were re-called with MiXCR into one record per CDR3 protein. The sample shows around 260,000 distinct CDR3 sequences, about a sixth of them seen only once. About this clonotype itself: The antigen is undetermined.

The CDR3 has 15 amino acids. Germline CDR1 and CDR2: SGHRS and YFSETQ. Trimming shortened V by 0 bases and J by 5 bases, and 12 bases separated the two germline ends. Sequenced material: PBMCs or a T cell subset sorted from them (not recorded which). V and J are TRBV5-1 and TRBJ1-5, with D hard to call. The sequence derives from a young man who had mild COVID-19 (a few samples of this study predate the infection). Cell type and time point are not known. The CDR3 coding sequence is TGCGCCAGCAGCTTGGCCGGCGGGTGGCATCAGCCCCAGCATTTT. As protein: CASSLAGGWHQPQHF.